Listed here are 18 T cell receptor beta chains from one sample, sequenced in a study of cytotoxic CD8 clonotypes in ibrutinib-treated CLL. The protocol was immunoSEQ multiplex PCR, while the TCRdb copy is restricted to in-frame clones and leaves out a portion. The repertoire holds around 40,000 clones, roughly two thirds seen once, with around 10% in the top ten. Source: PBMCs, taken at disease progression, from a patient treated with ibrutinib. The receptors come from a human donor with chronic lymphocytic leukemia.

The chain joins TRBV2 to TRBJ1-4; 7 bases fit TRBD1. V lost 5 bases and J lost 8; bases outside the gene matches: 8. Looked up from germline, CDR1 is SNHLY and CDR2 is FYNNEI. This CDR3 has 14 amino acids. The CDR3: CASSSRQGWEKLFF. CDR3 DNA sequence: TGTGCCAGCAGTTCCAGACAGGGTTGGGAAAAACTGTTTTTT.

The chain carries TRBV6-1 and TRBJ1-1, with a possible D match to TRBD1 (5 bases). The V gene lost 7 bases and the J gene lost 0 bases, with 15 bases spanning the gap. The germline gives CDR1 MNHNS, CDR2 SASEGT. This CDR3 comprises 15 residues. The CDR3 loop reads CASTGRGGVNTEAFF. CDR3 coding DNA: TGTGCCAGCACCGGAAGGGGTGGGGTGAACACTGAAGCTTTCTTT.

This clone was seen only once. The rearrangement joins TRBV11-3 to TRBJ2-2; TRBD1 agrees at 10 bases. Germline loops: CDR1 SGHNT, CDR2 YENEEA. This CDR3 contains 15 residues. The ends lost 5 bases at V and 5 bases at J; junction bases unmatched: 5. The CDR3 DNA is TGTGCCAGCAGCCCCGGACAGGGGGGGACCGGGGAGCTGTTTTTT. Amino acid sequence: CASSPGQGGTGELFF.

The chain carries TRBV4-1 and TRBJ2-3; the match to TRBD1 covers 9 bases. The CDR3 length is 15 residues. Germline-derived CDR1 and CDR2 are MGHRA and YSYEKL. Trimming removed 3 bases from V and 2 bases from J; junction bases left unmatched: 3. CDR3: CASSQDRGSTDTQYF. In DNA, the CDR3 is TGCGCCAGCAGCCAGGACAGGGGCTCCACAGATACGCAGTATTTT.

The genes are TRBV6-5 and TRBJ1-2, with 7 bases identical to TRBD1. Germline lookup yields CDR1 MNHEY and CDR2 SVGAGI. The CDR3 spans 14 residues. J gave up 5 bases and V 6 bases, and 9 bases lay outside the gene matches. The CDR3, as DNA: TGTGCCAGCAGCCCCGACAGGGACCTTTATGGCTACACCTTC. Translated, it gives CASSPDRDLYGYTF.

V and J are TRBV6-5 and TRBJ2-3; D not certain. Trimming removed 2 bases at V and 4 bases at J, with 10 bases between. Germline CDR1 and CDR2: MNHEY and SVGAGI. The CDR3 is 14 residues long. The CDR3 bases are TGTGCCAGCAGTTACCGGTCCGGCTCAGATACGCAGTATTTT. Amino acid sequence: CASSYRSGSDTQYF.

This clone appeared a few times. The CDR3: CASSFNGETQYF. CDR3 nucleotides: TGTGCCAGCAGCTTTAATGGTGAGACCCAGTACTTC. This rearrangement joins TRBV11-2 to TRBJ2-5; no reliable D call. Germline CDR1 SGHAT, CDR2 FQNNGV. The CDR3 spans 12 residues. Trimming removed 3 bases at V and 5 bases at J, with 7 bases between.

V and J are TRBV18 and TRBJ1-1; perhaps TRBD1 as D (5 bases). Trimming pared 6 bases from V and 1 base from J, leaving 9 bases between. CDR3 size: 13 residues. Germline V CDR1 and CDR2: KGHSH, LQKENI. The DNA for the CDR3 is TGTGCCAGCTCGCAAGGACAGAACACTGAAGCTTTCTTT. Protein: CASSQGQNTEAFF.

CDR3: CASSLNPGAYEQYF. The CDR3 DNA reads TGTGCCAGCAGCTTAAATCCGGGAGCCTACGAGCAGTACTTC. The rearrangement joins TRBV7-3 to TRBJ2-7, with D possibly matching TRBD2 (6 bases). V lost 1 base, J lost 2 bases, and 9 bases lay in between. The CDR3 has 14 residues. The germline V gene has CDR1 SGHTA and CDR2 FQGTGA.

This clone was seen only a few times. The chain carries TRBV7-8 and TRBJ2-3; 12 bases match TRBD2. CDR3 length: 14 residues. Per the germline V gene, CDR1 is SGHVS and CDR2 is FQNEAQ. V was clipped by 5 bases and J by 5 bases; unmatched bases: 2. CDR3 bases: TGTGCCAGCAGCCGACTAGCGGGGGAAGATACGCAGTATTTT. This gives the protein CASSRLAGEDTQYF.

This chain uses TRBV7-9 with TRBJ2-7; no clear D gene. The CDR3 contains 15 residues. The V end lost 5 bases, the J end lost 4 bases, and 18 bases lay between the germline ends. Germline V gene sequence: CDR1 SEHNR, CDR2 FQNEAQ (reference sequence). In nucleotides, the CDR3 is TGTGCCAGCAGCCAGAGTAACAGCGAGAAGTACGAGCAGTACTTC. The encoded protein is CASSQSNSEKYEQYF. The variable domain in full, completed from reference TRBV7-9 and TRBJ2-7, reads DTGVSQNPRHKITKRGQNVTFRCDPISEHNRLYWYRQTLGQGPEFLTYFQNEAQLEKSRLLSDRFSAERPKGSFSTLEIQRTEQGDSAMYLCASSQSNSEKYEQYFGPGTRLTVT.

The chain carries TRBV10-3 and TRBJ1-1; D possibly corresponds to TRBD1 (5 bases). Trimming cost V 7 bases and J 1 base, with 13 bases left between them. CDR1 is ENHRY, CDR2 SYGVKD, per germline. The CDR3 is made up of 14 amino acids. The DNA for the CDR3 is TGTGCCATCAATCCCGGGACGGCGAACACTGAAGCTTTCTTT. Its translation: CAINPGTANTEAFF.

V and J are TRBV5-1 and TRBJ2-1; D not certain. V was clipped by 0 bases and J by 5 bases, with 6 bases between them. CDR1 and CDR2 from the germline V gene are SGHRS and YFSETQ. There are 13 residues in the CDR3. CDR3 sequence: CASSLGADNEQFF. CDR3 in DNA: TGCGCCAGCAGCTTGGGTGCAGACAATGAGCAGTTCTTC.

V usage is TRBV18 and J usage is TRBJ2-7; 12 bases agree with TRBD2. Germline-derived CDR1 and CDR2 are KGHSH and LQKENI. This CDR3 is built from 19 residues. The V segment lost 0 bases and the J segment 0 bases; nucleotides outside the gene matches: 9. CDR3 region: CASSPPLMETSGGSYEQYF. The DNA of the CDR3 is TGTGCCAGCTCACCACCGCTTATGGAGACTAGCGGGGGCTCCTACGAGCAGTACTTC.

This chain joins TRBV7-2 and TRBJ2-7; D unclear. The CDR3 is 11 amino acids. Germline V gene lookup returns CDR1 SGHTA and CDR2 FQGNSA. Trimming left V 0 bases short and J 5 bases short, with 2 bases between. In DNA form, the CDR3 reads TGTGCCAGCAGCTTAGCAGACGAGCAGTACTTC. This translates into CASSLADEQYF.

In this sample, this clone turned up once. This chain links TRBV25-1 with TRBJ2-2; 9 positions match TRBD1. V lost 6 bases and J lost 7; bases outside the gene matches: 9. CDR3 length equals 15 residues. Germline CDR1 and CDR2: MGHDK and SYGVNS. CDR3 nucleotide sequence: TGTGCCAGCAGGAAGGCGGGGACAGGGAACGGGGAGCTGTTTTTT. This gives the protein CASRKAGTGNGELFF.

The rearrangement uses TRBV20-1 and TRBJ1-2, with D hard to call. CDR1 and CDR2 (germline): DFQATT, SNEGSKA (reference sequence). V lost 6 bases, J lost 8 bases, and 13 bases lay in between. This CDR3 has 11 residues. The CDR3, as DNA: TGCAGTGCCCGGGCCCTTTGGGGCTACACCTTC. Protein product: CSARALWGYTF.

CDR3 DNA: TGTGCCAGCTCACCGGACAGGCAGGATCAGCCCCAGCATTTT. Protein product: CASSPDRQDQPQHF. V usage is TRBV18 and J usage is TRBJ1-5; the match to TRBD1 covers 7 bases. After removal of 3 bases from V and 5 bases from J, the junction contained 4 bases not matched to a gene. CDR1 and CDR2 (germline): KGHSH, LQKENI. The CDR3 runs 14 residues.